One and the same sample provided the 11 T cell receptor beta chains below, sequenced in a study of regulatory T cells in long-lasting Graves disease. One entry per CDR3 protein, called by TCRdb with MiXCR from the reads. This table has approximately 600 distinct CDR3 sequences, about four fifths appearing once. PBMC-derived RNA was used for the TCR library. Specimen: peripheral blood mononuclear cells (PBMCs), collected with antithyroid drug treatment, in newly diagnosed or persistent Graves disease (not recorded which). Receptors originate from a female donor with Graves disease.

The genes are TRBV7-1 and TRBJ2-7, with D possibly being TRBD2 (5 bases). TRBV7-1 is placed among ORFs of uncertain function. CDR3 length equals 15 residues. Trimming took off 3 bases at V and 0 bases at J, with 12 bases between the two ends. As DNA, the CDR3 is TGTGCCAGCAGCTCTGGACTCTTAATCTCCTACGAGCAGTACTTC. It translates to CASSSGLLISYEQYF.

The CDR3 nucleotides read TGTGCCAGCAGCTTGAACTCCATTAGCAATCAGCCCCAGCATTTT. As protein: CASSLNSISNQPQHF. The genes are TRBV5-6 and TRBJ1-5; D gene ambiguous. The CDR3 has 15 amino acids. CDR1 is SGHDT, CDR2 YYEEEE, per germline. V shed 1 base and J shed 0 bases, with 8 bases lying between them.

This chain joins TRBV28 and TRBJ1-1; D gene uncertain. Germline V lookup: CDR1 MDHEN, CDR2 SYDVKM. This CDR3 has 13 residues. Trimming removed 7 bases at V and 2 bases at J, with 11 bases between. The CDR3 DNA reads TGTGCCAGCATGCAAGAGGTAAACACTGAAGCTTTCTTT. Encoded protein: CASMQEVNTEAFF. Supplemented by reference TRBV28 and TRBJ1-1, the full variable domain reads DVKVTQSSRYLVKRTGEKVFLECVQDMDHENMFWYRQDPGLGLRLIYFSYDVKMKEKGDIPEGYSVSREKKERFSLILESASTNQTSMYLCASMQEVNTEAFFGQGTRLTVV.

The chain recombines TRBV7-8 with TRBJ2-3, with 9 bases that match TRBD1. Germline V gives CDR1 SGHVS, CDR2 FQNEAQ. Trimming cost V 5 bases and J 6 bases; bases outside gene matches: 6. The CDR3 has 14 residues. As DNA, the CDR3 is TGTGCCAGCAGCCCGGACAGGGGCAGGGATACGCAGTATTTT. Its protein product is CASSPDRGRDTQYF. Variable domain in full (rest from reference TRBV7-8 and TRBJ2-3): GAGVSQSPRYKVAKRGQDVALRCDPISGHVSLFWYQQALGQGPEFLTYFQNEAQLDKSGLPSDRFFAERPEGSVSTLKIQRTQQEDSAVYLCASSPDRGRDTQYFGPGTRLTVL.

The chain has TRBV4-1 and TRBJ2-2; perhaps TRBD2 as D (6 bases). CDR1 and CDR2 from the germline V gene are MGHRA and YSYEKL. This CDR3 region has 15 residues. V lost 4 bases and J lost 6, with 15 bases in between. This CDR3 is CASSRLGGRAGELFF. The CDR3 DNA sequence: TGCGCCAGCAGCCGACTCGGGGGTCGGGCCGGGGAGCTGTTTTTT.

The chain employs TRBV4-2 and TRBJ1-1; D unresolved. Trimming took off 0 bases at V and 0 bases at J, with 2 bases between the two ends. Germline CDR1 LGHNA, CDR2 YNFKEQ. The CDR3 contains 13 residues. CDR3 DNA sequence: TGTGCCAGCAGCCAAGATATGAACACTGAAGCTTTCTTT. Translating it yields CASSQDMNTEAFF.

V and J are TRBV7-8 and TRBJ2-1; 7 nucleotides line up with TRBD1. The CDR3 totals 14 residues. CDR1 and CDR2 (germline): SGHVS, FQNEAQ. The junction had 1 base not matched to a gene; V was cut back by 2 bases and J by 3 bases. This CDR3 is CASSLTGVYNEQFF. CDR3 in DNA: TGTGCCAGCAGCTTAACAGGGGTCTACAATGAGCAGTTCTTC.

V is TRBV12-3 or TRBV12-4 and J is TRBJ2-1; D is unresolved. The CDR3 is 12 amino acids. V was trimmed by 6 bases and J by 5 bases, leaving 8 bases between them. The CDR3 is CASRGHDNEQFF. CDR3 DNA: TGTGCCAGCAGAGGGCACGACAATGAGCAGTTCTTC.

The chain carries TRBV20-1 and TRBJ2-2; TRBD1 aligns across 8 bases. Germline V gene sequence: CDR1 DFQATT, CDR2 SNEGSKA (reference sequence). The CDR3 totals 14 residues. The trim removed 3 bases at V and 6 bases at J, leaving 6 bases unmatched. Written as DNA, the CDR3 is TGCAGTGCTAGGGCGGACAGGGACGCCGGGGAGCTGTTTTTT. Its protein product is CSARADRDAGELFF.

CDR3 sequence: CASSYGLGTSYGYTF. The CDR3 DNA is TGTGCCAGCAGTTACGGACTCGGGACAAGCTATGGCTACACCTTC. This chain uses TRBV6-2 or TRBV6-3 with TRBJ1-2; D perhaps matches TRBD1 (6 bases). V was clipped by 2 bases and J by 4 bases, with 14 bases between them. CDR3 length equals 15 residues. Germline values: CDR1 MNHEY, CDR2 SVGEGT.

The chain is built from TRBV6-5 and TRBJ1-2, with TRBD1 matching over 7 bases. CDR1 is MNHEY and CDR2 is SVGAGI in the germline V gene. CDR3 size: 13 residues. Trimming cost V 5 bases and J 8 bases; bases outside gene matches: 8. CDR3 sequence: CASSKQGKDGYTF. Written as DNA, the CDR3 is TGTGCCAGCAGTAAACAGGGGAAGGACGGCTACACCTTC.